This T cell receptor (beta chain) was captured by sequencing in a study of shared clonotypes between healthy human individuals. Selected positively for CCR7 and CD45RO-negative, naive CD8 cells excluded terminally differentiated effector memory CD45RA+ cells. There were no recent acute infections or vaccinations among the donors, who were healthy HIV-negative adults. Deep level was the assay's run setting. Data came from immunoSEQ multiplex PCR; TCRdb stores just in-frame clones and leaves some out. The sample has about 2,200,000 clones, about 92% seen once. Trimming removed 2 bases from V and 4 bases from J, with 8 bases in between. This CDR3 region has 14 residues. Looked up from germline, CDR1 is MGHDK and CDR2 is SYGVNS.

The chain employs TRBV25-1 and TRBJ2-2, with D tentatively TRBD1 (7 bases). The sample consisted of naive CD8+ T cells from PBMCs. This sequence was found in a man younger than 35 in good health. Some clones in this sample may be carry-over from other donors' samples. CDR3 nucleotide sequence: TGTGCCAGCAGTGAACAGGGGGGCACCGGGGAGCTGTTTTTT. This translates into CASSEQGGTGELFF. Looking up the rest from reference TRBV25-1 and TRBJ2-2 gives the full variable domain: EADIYQTPRYLVIGTGKKITLECSQTMGHDKMYWYQQDPGMELHLIHYSYGVNSTEKGDLSSESTVSRIRTEHFPLTLESARPSHTSQYLCASSEQGGTGELFFGEGSRLTVL.